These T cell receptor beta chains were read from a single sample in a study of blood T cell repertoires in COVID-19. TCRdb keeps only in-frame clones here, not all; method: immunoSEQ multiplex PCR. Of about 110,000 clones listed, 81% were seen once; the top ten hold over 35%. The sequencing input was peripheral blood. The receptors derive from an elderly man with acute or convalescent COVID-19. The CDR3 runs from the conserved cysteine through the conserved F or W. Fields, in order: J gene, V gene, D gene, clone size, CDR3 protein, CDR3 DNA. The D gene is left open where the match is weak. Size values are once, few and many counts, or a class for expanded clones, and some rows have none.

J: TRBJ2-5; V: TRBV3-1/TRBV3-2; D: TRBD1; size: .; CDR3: CASSAQQGKETQYF; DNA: TGTGCCAGCAGCGCCCAACAGGGGAAGGAGACCCAGTACTTC
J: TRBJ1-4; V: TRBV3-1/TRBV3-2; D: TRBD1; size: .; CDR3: CASSQWDRNEKLFF; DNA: TGTGCCAGCAGCCAATGGGACAGAAATGAAAAACTGTTTTTT
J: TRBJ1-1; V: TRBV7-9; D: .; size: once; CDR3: CASSLIVAVAFF; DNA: TGTGCCAGCAGCTTAATCGTAGCTGTCGCTTTCTTT
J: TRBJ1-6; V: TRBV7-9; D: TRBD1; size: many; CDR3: CASSLGQGFYNSPLHF; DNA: TGTGCCAGCAGCCTAGGACAGGGCTTCTATAATTCACCCCTCCACTTT
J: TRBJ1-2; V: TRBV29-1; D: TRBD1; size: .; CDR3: CSVAPNRGNYGYTF; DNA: TGCAGCGTTGCCCCTAACAGGGGTAACTATGGCTACACCTTC
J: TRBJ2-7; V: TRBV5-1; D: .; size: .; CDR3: CASSLTTVSYEQYF; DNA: TGCGCCAGCAGTCTTACGACAGTTTCCTACGAGCAGTACTTC
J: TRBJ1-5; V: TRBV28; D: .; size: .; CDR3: CASNGSGDQPQHF; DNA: TGTGCCAGCAACGGATCGGGGGATCAGCCCCAGCATTTT
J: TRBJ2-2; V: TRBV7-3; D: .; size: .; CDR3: CASSPTGNLQAGELFF; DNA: TGTGCCAGCAGCCCTACAGGGAACCTCCAGGCCGGGGAGCTGTTTTTT
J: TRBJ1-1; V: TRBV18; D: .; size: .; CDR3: CASSPRGGVNTEAFF; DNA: TGTGCCAGCTCACCACGGGGAGGTGTGAACACTGAAGCTTTCTTT
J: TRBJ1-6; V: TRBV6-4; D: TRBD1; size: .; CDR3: CASSRTGDSPLHF; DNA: TGTGCCAGCAGTAGGACAGGGGATTCACCCCTCCACTTT
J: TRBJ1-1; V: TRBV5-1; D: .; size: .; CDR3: CATSDNVNTEAFF; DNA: TGCGCCACCTCGGACAATGTGAACACTGAAGCTTTCTTT
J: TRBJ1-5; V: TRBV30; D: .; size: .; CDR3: CAWSAGGHSNQPQHF; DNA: TGTGCCTGGAGTGCCGGGGGGCATTCGAATCAGCCCCAGCATTTT
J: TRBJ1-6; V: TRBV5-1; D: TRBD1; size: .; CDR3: CASSHGTGGSYNSPLHF; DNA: TGCGCCAGCAGCCACGGGACAGGGGGTTCCTATAATTCACCCCTCCACTTT
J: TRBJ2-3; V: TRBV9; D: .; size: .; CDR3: CASSVAMTTDTQYF; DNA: TGTGCCAGCAGCGTAGCCATGACAACAGATACGCAGTATTTT
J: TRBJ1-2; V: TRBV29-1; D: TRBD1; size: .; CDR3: CSVLRQGYGYTF; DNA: TGCAGCGTATTGAGACAGGGCTATGGCTACACCTTC
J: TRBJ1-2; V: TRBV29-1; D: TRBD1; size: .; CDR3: CSAGGTGGSGYTF; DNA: TGCAGCGCTGGGGGGACAGGGGGTAGTGGCTACACCTTC
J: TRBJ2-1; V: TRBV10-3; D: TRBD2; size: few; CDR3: CASGRAGGEQFF; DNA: TGTGCCAGCGGGAGGGCCGGGGGTGAGCAGTTCTTC
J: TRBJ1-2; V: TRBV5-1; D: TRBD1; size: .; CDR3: CASSLGPGQGGDYGYTF; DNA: TGCGCCAGCAGCTTGGGCCCGGGACAGGGAGGCGACTATGGCTACACCTTC
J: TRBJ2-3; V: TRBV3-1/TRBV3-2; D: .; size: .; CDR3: CASSRGYTQYF; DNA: TGTGCCAGCAGCCGCGGCTATACGCAGTATTTT
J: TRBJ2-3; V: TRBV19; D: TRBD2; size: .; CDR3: CASSIMSGLAGRDTQYF; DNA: TGTGCCAGTAGTATCATGTCGGGTCTAGCGGGAAGGGATACGCAGTATTTT
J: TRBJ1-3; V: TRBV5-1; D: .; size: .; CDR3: CASSRDTSTSGNTIYF; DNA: TGCGCCAGCAGTCGGGACACTTCCACCTCTGGAAACACCATATATTTT
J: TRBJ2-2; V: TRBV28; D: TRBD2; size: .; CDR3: CASSLLAGVSTGELFF; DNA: TGTGCCAGCAGTTTACTAGCGGGAGTATCTACCGGGGAGCTGTTTTTT
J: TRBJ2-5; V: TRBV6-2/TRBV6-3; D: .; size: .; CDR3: CASSPGPGVTQYF; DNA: TGTGCCAGCAGCCCGGGACCAGGGGTGACCCAGTACTTC
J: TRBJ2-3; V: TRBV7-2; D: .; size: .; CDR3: CASSLQGSTDTQYF; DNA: TGTGCCAGCAGCTTACAGGGTAGCACAGATACGCAGTATTTT
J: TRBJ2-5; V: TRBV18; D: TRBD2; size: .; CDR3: CASSPPGAAGEETQYF; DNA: TGTGCCAGCTCACCACCTGGCGCTGCGGGAGAGGAGACCCAGTACTTC
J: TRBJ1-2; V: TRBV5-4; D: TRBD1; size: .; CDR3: CASSPTGAPHGYTF; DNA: TGTGCCAGCAGCCCGACAGGGGCGCCTCATGGCTACACCTTC
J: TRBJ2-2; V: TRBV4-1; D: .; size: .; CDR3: CASSQEGRSGAGELFF; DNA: TGCGCCAGCAGCCAAGAGGGACGATCGGGGGCCGGGGAGCTGTTTTTT
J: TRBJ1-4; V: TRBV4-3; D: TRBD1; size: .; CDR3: CASSQDLGTASEKLFF; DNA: TGCGCCAGCAGCCAAGATCTTGGGACAGCCTCTGAAAAACTGTTTTTT
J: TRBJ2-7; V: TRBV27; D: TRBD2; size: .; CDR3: CASSLRAGVIYEQYF; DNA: TGTGCCAGCAGTTTACGAGCGGGAGTAATCTACGAGCAGTACTTC
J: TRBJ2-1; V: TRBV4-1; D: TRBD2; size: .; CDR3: CASSLQLAGGYNEQFF; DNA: TGCGCCAGCAGCCTGCAACTAGCGGGAGGGTACAATGAGCAGTTCTTC
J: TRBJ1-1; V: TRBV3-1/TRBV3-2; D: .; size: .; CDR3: CASSQPGANTEAFF; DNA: TGTGCCAGCAGCCAGCCAGGGGCGAACACTGAAGCTTTCTTT
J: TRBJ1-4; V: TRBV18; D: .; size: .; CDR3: CASATTAVGGHEKLFF; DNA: TGTGCCAGCGCTACTACCGCAGTCGGGGGGCATGAAAAACTGTTTTTT
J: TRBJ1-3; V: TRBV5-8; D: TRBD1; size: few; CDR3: CASRSGTGYGNTIYF; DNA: TGTGCCAGCAGGTCCGGGACAGGGTACGGAAACACCATATATTTT
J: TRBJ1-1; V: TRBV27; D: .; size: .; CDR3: CASSFSGVGVNTEAFF; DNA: TGTGCCAGCAGTTTCTCGGGGGTGGGGGTGAACACTGAAGCTTTCTTT
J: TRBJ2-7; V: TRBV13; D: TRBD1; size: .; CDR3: CASSLGRDRPSYEQYF; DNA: TGTGCCAGCAGCTTAGGCCGGGACAGGCCCTCCTACGAGCAGTACTTC
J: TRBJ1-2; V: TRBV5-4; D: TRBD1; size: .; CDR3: CASSPGEGASGYTF; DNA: TGTGCCAGCAGCCCCGGAGAGGGGGCCTCCGGCTACACCTTC
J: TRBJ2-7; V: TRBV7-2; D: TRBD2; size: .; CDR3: CASSSRVAGAYEQYF; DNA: TGTGCCAGCAGTTCCAGGGTAGCGGGGGCCTACGAGCAGTACTTC
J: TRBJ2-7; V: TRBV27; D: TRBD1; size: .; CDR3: CASSYRGPSYEQYF; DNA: TGTGCCAGCAGTTACAGGGGGCCTTCCTACGAGCAGTACTTC
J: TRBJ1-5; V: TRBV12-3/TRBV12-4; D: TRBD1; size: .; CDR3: CASSRQGGQPQHF; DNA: TGTGCCAGCAGTAGACAGGGCGGGCAGCCCCAGCATTTT
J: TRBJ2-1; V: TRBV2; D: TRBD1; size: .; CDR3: CASIRGQGGNEQFF; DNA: TGTGCCAGCATCCGTGGACAGGGGGGCAATGAGCAGTTCTTC
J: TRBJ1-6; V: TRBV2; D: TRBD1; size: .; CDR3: CASRATGGRSPLHF; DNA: TGTGCCAGCAGGGCTACAGGGGGACGGTCACCCCTCCACTTT
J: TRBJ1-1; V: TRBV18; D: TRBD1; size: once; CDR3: CASSPDRGAEAFF; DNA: TGTGCCAGCTCTCCCGACAGGGGCGCTGAAGCTTTCTTT
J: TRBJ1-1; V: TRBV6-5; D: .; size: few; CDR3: CASRTMGAGNTEAFF; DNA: TGTGCCAGCCGTACCATGGGGGCTGGGAACACTGAAGCTTTCTTT